This T cell receptor (beta chain) was sequenced during a study of cytomegalovirus exposure and HLA in healthy donors. Study-wide background: The same platform as the approximately 640 first-cohort repertoires was used for the 120 validation repertoires, a later analysis reported.

Study results and caveats: The study labeled 150 to 200 TCR beta chains cytomegalovirus-associated. In vitro, a few CMV-associated chains proved specific for CMV antigens.

For this clone: What it binds is not known.

Profiling relied on immunoSEQ multiplex PCR, and the TCRdb table lists in-frame clones only, not all of them. The top ten clones hold more than 1% of a sample with about 220,000 clones, just over 90% of them seen once. Germline V gene lookup returns CDR1 SNHLY and CDR2 FYNNEI. Trimming shortened V by 8 bases and J by 0 bases, and 14 bases separated the two germline ends. The CDR3 is 15 amino acids. The TCR sequence derives from a woman between 18 and 30 years old in good health and CMV-seronegative. Sequencing input: PBMCs. The V and J genes are TRBV2 and TRBJ2-1; tentative D call: TRBD1 (6 bases). CDR3 DNA: TGTGCCAGCCGAGGGGGTCAGAGCTCCTACAATGAGCAGTTCTTC. Encoded protein: CASRGGQSSYNEQFF.